The sequence of this T cell receptor (beta chain) was determined in a study of naive and memory T cell subsets. Only a few counts were recorded for this clonotype. Antigen: not known. This CDR3 spans 16 amino acids. V trimming: 1 base; J trimming: 4 bases; junction bases outside the gene matches: 8. Germline V gene sequence: CDR1 SGHTA, CDR2 FQGNSA. CD4 T cells were positively selected, then CD8 T cells from the CD4-negative fraction. Cells stained for CD3, CD4, CD8, CD45RA and CD27 were sorted into four subsets. The study, taken as a whole, reports: Diversity fell and Gini index rose from naive through CM, EM, EMRA. Naive repertoires, especially CD8, held a few larger clonotypes, possibly memory cells re-expressing CD45RA.

Both TRBC1 and TRBC2 were covered by a beta constant-region primer of two equimolar oligonucleotides. Four rounds of PCR amplified the ligated cDNA using nested alpha and beta constant-region primers plus SP2. TCRdb reprocessed the UMI-ligation and nested PCR reads via MiXCR and lists one record per CDR3 protein. The sample includes approximately 90,000 distinct CDR3 sequences, about 11% seen only once; the top ten take roughly 0.13%. The V call is TRBV7-2, the J call TRBJ2-7; 9 bases are shared with TRBD2. The receptor was derived from a human donor in good health. Input material: naive CD4+ T cells from blood. For the CDR3, the DNA is TGTGCCAGCAGCTTAGGGGGGCGGGAGGGAAGATACGAGCAGTACTTC. Residues: CASSLGGREGRYEQYF.